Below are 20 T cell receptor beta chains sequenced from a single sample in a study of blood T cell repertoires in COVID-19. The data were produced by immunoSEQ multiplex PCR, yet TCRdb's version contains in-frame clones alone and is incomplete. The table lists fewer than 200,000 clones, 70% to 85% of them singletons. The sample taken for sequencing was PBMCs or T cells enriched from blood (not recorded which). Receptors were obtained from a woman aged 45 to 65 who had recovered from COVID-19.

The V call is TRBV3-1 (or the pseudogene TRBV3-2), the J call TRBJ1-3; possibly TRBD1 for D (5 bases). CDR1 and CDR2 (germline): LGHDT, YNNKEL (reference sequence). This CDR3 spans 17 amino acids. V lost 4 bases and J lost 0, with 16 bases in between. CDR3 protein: CASSLPGGLSSGNTIYF. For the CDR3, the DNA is TGTGCCAGCAGCCTGCCGGGGGGACTCAGCTCTGGAAACACCATATATTTT.

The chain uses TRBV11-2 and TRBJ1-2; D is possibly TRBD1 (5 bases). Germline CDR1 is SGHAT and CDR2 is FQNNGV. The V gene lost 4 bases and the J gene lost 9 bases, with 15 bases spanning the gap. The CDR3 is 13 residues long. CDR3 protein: CASSSPGARSYTF. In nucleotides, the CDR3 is TGTGCCAGCAGCTCCCCTGGGGCGCGGAGCTACACCTTC.

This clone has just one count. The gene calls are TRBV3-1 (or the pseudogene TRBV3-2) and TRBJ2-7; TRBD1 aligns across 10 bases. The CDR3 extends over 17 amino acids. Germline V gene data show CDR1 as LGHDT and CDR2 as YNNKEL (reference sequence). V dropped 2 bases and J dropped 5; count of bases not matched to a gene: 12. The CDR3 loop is CASSQNFKRDRGDEQYF. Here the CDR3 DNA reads TGTGCCAGCAGCCAAAACTTCAAACGGGACAGGGGAGACGAGCAGTACTTC.

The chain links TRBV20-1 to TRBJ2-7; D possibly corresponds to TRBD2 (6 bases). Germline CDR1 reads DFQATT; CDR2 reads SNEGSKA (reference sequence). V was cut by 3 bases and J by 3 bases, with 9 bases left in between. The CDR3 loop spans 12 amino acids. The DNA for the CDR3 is TGCAGTGCTAGTCTAGCGCTCTACGAGCAGTACTTC. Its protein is CSASLALYEQYF.

CDR3 coding DNA: TGTGCCAGCAGCTTGGTCGGAGGGACTAGTCGCTACGAGCAGTACTTC. As protein: CASSLVGGTSRYEQYF. The rearrangement joins TRBV5-4 to TRBJ2-7; TRBD2 matches at 8 bases. V was clipped by 0 bases and J by 3 bases; unmatched bases: 8. This CDR3 has 16 amino acids. Germline-derived CDR1 and CDR2 are SGHNT and YYREEE (reference sequence).

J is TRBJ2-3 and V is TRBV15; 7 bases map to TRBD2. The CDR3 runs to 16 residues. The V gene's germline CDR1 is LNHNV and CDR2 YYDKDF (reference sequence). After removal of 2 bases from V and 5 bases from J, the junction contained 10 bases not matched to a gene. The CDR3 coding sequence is TGTGCCACCAGCAGACATCGGGCGGGAGATCGAGATACGCAGTATTTT. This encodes CATSRHRAGDRDTQYF.

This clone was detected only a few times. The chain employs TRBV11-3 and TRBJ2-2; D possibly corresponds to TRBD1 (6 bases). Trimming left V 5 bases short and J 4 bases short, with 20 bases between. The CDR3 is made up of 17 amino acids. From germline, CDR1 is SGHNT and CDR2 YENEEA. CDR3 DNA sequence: TGTGCCAGCAGCCCCCCCGGGACACCAATATCCACCGGGGAGCTGTTTTTT. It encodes CASSPPGTPISTGELFF.

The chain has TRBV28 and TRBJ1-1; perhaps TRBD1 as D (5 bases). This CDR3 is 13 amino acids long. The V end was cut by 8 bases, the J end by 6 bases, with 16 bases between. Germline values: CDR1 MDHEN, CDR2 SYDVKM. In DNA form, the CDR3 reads TGTGCCAGCGACGGGGGTATTAGGGCTGAAGCTTTCTTT. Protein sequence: CASDGGIRAEAFF.

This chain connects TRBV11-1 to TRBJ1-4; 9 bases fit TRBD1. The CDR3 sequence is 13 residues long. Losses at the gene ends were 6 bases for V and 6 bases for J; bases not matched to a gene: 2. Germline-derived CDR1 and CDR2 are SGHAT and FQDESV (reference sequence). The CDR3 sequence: CASSRQGDEKLFF. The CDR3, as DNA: TGTGCCAGCAGTCGACAGGGGGATGAAAAACTGTTTTTT.

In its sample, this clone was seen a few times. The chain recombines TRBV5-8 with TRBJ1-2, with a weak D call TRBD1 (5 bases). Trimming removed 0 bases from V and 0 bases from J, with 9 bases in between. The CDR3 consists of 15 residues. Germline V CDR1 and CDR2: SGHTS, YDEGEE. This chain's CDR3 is CASSLDDRTNYGYTF. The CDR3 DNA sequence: TGTGCCAGCAGCTTGGATGACAGAACTAACTATGGCTACACCTTC.

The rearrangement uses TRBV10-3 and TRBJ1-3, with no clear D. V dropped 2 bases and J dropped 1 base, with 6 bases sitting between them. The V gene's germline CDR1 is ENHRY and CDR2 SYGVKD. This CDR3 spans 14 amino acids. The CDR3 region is CAISETESGNTIYF. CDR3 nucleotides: TGTGCCATCAGTGAGACGGAGTCTGGAAACACCATATATTTT.

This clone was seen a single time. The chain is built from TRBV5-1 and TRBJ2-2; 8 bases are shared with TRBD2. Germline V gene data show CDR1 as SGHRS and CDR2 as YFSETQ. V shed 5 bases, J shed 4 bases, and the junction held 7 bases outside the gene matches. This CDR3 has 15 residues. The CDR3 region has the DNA TGCGCCAGCAGGGAGGGGACTAGAGGCACCGGGGAGCTGTTTTTT. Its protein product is CASREGTRGTGELFF.

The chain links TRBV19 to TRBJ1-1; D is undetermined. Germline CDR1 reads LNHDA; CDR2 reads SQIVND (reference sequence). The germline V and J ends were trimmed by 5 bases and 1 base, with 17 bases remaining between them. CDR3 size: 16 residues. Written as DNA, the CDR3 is TGTGCCAGTAGTCCACGGACGGGAATGGCGAACACTGAAGCTTTCTTT. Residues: CASSPRTGMANTEAFF. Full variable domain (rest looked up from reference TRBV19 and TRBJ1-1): DGGITQSPKYLFRKEGQNVTLSCEQNLNHDAMYWYRQDPGQGLRLIYYSQIVNDFQKGDIAEGYSVSREKKESFPLTVTSAQKNPTAFYLCASSPRTGMANTEAFFGQGTRLTVV.

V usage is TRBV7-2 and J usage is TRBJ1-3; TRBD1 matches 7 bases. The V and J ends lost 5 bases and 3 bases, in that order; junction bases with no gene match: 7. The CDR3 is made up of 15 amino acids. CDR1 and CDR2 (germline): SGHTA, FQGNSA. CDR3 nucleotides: TGTGCCAGCAGCCAGAATCAGGGGGGTGGAAACACCATATATTTT. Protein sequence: CASSQNQGGGNTIYF.

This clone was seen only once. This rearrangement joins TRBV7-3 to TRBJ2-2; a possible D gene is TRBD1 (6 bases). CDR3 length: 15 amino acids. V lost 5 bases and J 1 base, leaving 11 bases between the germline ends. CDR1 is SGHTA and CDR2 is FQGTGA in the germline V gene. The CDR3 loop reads CASSRGQKNTGELFF. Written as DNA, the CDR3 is TGTGCCAGCAGCCGAGGACAGAAGAACACCGGGGAGCTGTTTTTT.

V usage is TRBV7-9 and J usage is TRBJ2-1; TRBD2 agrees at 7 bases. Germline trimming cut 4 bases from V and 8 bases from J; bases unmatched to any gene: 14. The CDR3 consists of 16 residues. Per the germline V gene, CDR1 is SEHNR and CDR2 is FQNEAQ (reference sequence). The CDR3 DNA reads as TGTGCCAGCAGCTCGCCGCAGGGCGGGAGTAGCGATGAGCAGTTCTTC. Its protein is CASSSPQGGSSDEQFF.

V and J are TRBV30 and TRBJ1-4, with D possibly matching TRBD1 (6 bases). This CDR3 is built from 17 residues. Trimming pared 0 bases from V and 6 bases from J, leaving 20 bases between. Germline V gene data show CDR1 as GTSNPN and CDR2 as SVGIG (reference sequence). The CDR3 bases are TGTGCCTGGAGTGTTACAGGGTGGCCTCCGGCGGATGAAAAACTGTTTTTT. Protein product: CAWSVTGWPPADEKLFF.

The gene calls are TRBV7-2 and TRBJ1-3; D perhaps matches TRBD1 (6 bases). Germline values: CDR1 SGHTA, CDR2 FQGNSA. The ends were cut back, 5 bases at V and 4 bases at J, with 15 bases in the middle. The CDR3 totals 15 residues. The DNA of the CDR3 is TGTGCCAGCAGCACAGGGACATCGGGAGGAAACACCATATATTTT. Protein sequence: CASSTGTSGGNTIYF.

The CDR3 coding sequence is TGTGCCATCAGCCTGACAGACAATCAGCCCCAGCATTTT. Protein sequence: CAISLTDNQPQHF. This rearrangement joins TRBV10-3 to TRBJ1-5; D may be TRBD1 (5 bases). This CDR3 region has 13 residues. Germline assignment: CDR1 ENHRY and CDR2 SYGVKD. Trimming shortened V by 6 bases and J by 3 bases, and 9 bases separated the two germline ends.

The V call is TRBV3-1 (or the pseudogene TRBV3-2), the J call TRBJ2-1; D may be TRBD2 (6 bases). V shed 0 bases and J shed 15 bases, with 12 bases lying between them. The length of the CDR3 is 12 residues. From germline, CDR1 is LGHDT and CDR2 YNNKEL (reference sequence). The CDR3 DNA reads TGTGCCAGCAGCCAAGATCCCGGGAGTACGTTCTTC. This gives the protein CASSQDPGSTFF.